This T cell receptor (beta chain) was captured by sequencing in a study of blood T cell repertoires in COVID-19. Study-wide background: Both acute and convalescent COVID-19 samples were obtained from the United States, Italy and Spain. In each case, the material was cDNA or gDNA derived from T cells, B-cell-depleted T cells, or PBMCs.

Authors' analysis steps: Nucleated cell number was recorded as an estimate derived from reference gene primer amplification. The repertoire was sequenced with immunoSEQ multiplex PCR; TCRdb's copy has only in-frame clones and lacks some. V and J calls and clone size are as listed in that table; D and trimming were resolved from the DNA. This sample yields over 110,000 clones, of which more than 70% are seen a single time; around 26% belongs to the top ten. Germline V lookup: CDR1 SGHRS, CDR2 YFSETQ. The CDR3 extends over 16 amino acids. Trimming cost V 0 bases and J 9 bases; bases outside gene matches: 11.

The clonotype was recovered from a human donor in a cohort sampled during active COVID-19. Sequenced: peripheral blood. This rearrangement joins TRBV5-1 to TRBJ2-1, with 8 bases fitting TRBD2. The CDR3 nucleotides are TGCGCCAGCAGCTTGGGTACGCGGGGGGCCCTAGGTGAGCAGTTCTTC. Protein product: CASSLGTRGALGEQFF.